This TCR beta chain came from a study of blood T cell repertoires in COVID-19. Turning to the study itself: Acute and convalescent COVID-19 specimens originated in the United States, Italy and Spain. T cells, B-cell-depleted T cells, or PBMCs provided the cDNA or gDNA that served as material.

Residents of around 24 US areas, aged about 18 to 89 years, made up the participants. Participants' own reports of clinical history determined their cohort assignment. Produced via immunoSEQ multiplex PCR; TCRdb's table is partial and in-frame only. The sample shows some 260,000 clones, about 81% of them seen only once. This clone has more than one count but fewer than ten. What was sequenced was PBMCs or T cells enriched from blood (not recorded which). The receptor was derived from a man aged 25 to 45 with acute COVID-19.

The CDR3 DNA sequence: TGTGCCAGCAGCTCATTGGGACAGGGGGCAGCGGCAACTAATGAAAAACTGTTTTTT. It encodes CASSSLGQGAAATNEKLFF. The chain has TRBV4-2 and TRBJ1-4; 12 nucleotides line up with TRBD1. The V gene end was trimmed by 5 bases and the J gene end by 0 bases; junction bases not matched to a gene: 10. Per germline, CDR1 LGHNA and CDR2 YNFKEQ. This CDR3 is built from 19 residues.